The 21 T cell receptor beta chains below were found in one sample sequenced in a study of beta chain features in type 1 diabetes (dated by TCRdb to between 2017 and 2018). What the work shows at the level of the full study, not this receptor alone: A moderate but significant shortening of TCRB CDR3 length was observed in type 1 diabetes patients in all four CD4+ subsets.

The antigens of these receptors remain unknown. Libraries were prepared through the immunoSEQ multiplex PCR assay. All of the isolated RNA was reverse transcribed with the High Capacity cDNA Reverse Transcription Kit, so expressed TCRB transcripts were sequenced. TCRdb provides this immuneACCESS table in a form limited to in-frame rearrangements. Some clones are lacking; in checked studies, under half of them reflect an unresolved V gene, and why the rest are absent is not known. Within this sample are roughly 300,000 clones, with roughly an eighth of them counted one time only. The biggest ten clones account for under 0.02% of the sample. What was sequenced was naive CD4+ T cells from blood. The sample's cell subset or site, from its label and the paper: true naive CD4+ T cells. The receptors were sampled from a man aged 25-40 years with type 1 diabetes.

This clone was counted only a few times. The V gene is TRBV14, the J gene TRBJ1-1; D gene ambiguous. Trimming cost V 3 bases and J 0 bases, with 5 bases left between them. The germline CDR1 and CDR2 sequences are SGHDN and FVKESK. CDR3 length: 13 amino acids. The chain's CDR3 is CASSHELNTEAFF. CDR3 nucleotides: TGTGCCAGCAGCCACGAGCTGAACACTGAAGCTTTCTTT.

V usage is TRBV9 and J usage is TRBJ2-3; weak D call: TRBD1 (6 bases). In germline, CDR1 is SGDLS, CDR2 YYNGEE. The V gene lost 5 bases and the J gene lost 6 bases, with 10 bases spanning the gap. CDR3 length: 12 residues. In nucleotides, the CDR3 is TGTGCCAGCAGTGCTAGGGGGGATACGCAGTATTTT. Protein product: CASSARGDTQYF. The whole variable domain, filled in from reference TRBV9 and TRBJ2-3, reads DSGVTQTPKHLITATGQRVTLRCSPRSGDLSVYWYQQSLDQGLQFLIQYYNGEERAKGNILERFSAQQFPDLHSELNLSSLELGDSALYFCASSARGDTQYFGPGTRLTVL.

The gene calls are TRBV7-2 and TRBJ1-1; TRBD1 matches at 7 bases. This CDR3 is built from 15 residues. The J segment lost 0 bases and the V segment lost 5 bases, leaving 6 bases of the junction unmatched. Germline CDR1 reads SGHTA; CDR2 reads FQGNSA. The DNA for the CDR3 is TGTGCCAGCAGCCGAGGACAGGCCATGAACACTGAAGCTTTCTTT. It translates to CASSRGQAMNTEAFF.

This clone was recorded a few times. V gene TRBV6-6 combines with J gene TRBJ2-4; D is perhaps TRBD1 (6 bases). Per the germline V gene, CDR1 is MNHNY and CDR2 is SVGAGI (reference sequence). The CDR3 contains 15 residues. The V end was cut by 5 bases, the J end by 0 bases, with 11 bases between. The CDR3 DNA reads as TGTGCCAGCAGTAGGACAGAGCTAGCCAAAAACATTCAGTACTTC. This codes for CASSRTELAKNIQYF.

The chain couples TRBV7-9 to TRBJ1-4; TRBD1 matches 8 bases. The length of the CDR3 is 15 residues. From germline, CDR1 is SEHNR and CDR2 FQNEAQ (reference sequence). With V trimmed by 5 bases and J by 5 bases, 7 bases remained unmatched. CDR3 DNA: TGTGCCAGCAGCCCCGCCGGACAGGGAAATGAAAAACTGTTTTTT. Translation: CASSPAGQGNEKLFF. The full variable domain, its missing parts supplied by reference TRBV7-9 and TRBJ1-4, is DTGVSQNPRHKITKRGQNVTFRCDPISEHNRLYWYRQTLGQGPEFLTYFQNEAQLEKSRLLSDRFSAERPKGSFSTLEIQRTEQGDSAMYLCASSPAGQGNEKLFFGSGTQLSVL.

This clone appeared a few times. This rearrangement joins TRBV7-9 to TRBJ2-1, with 8 bases aligning to TRBD2. CDR3 length: 14 amino acids. V lost 4 bases and J lost 12; bases outside the gene matches: 11. The germline V gene encodes CDR1 SEHNR and CDR2 FQNEAQ (reference sequence). The CDR3 DNA reads as TGTGCCAGCAGCTCAGCGGGAGTAGTTGGCGGGCAGTTCTTC. Protein sequence: CASSSAGVVGGQFF.

CDR3 amino acids: CASISTGITYEQYF. In DNA form, the CDR3 reads TGTGCCAGCATTTCGACAGGGATTACCTACGAGCAGTACTTC. The chain links TRBV28 to TRBJ2-7, with 7 bases aligning to TRBD1. J was trimmed by 2 bases and V by 7 bases; bases with no gene match: 8. Germline V CDR1 and CDR2: MDHEN, SYDVKM. CDR3 size: 14 residues.

This clone was counted between two and nine times. The genes are TRBV13 and TRBJ2-1, with 7 bases fitting TRBD2. The germline gives CDR1 PRHDT, CDR2 FYEKMQ (reference sequence). V lost 1 base to trimming and J lost 6 bases; unmatched junction nucleotides: 18. The CDR3 has 19 residues. The CDR3 nucleotides read TGTGCCAGCAGCTTAGTCGGAGTAATGGGGCGGGAGTCGCGCAATGAGCAGTTCTTC. Amino acids: CASSLVGVMGRESRNEQFF. Variable domain in full (rest from reference TRBV13 and TRBJ2-1): AAGVIQSPRHLIKEKRETATLKCYPIPRHDTVYWYQQGPGQDPQFLISFYEKMQSDKGSIPDRFSAQQFSDYHSELNMSSLELGDSALYFCASSLVGVMGRESRNEQFFGPGTRLTVL.

The chain is built from TRBV14 and TRBJ2-1, with D perhaps matching TRBD2 (5 bases). The CDR3 spans 15 residues. Trimming cost V 1 base and J 9 bases, with 16 bases left between them. CDR1 SGHDN and CDR2 FVKESK come from the germline V gene. CDR3 amino acids: CASSQGRFLGGEQFF. The CDR3 bases are TGTGCCAGCAGCCAAGGGAGGTTCTTGGGCGGTGAGCAGTTCTTC.

The rearrangement uses TRBV27 and TRBJ1-1, with D possibly matching TRBD1 (5 bases). Germline CDR1 MNHEY, CDR2 SMNVEV (reference sequence). V was trimmed by 7 bases and J by 1 base, leaving 16 bases between them. The CDR3 is made up of 15 amino acids. The CDR3 nucleotides read TGTGCCAGCACAGCGGGGGATGGGACGAACACTGAAGCTTTCTTT. It specifies CASTAGDGTNTEAFF.

J is TRBJ1-2 and V is TRBV6-1; 8 nucleotides agree with TRBD1. The CDR3 is made up of 12 amino acids. Per the germline V gene, CDR1 is MNHNS and CDR2 is SASEGT. The junction had 6 bases not matched to a gene; V was cut back by 8 bases and J by 7 bases. The CDR3 reads CASEGTGRGYTF. CDR3 bases: TGTGCCAGCGAAGGGACAGGACGTGGCTACACCTTC.

This clone was counted a few times. The chain joins TRBV30 to TRBJ2-1, with 8 bases aligning to TRBD2. This CDR3 region has 14 residues. Per the germline V gene, CDR1 is GTSNPN and CDR2 is SVGIG (reference sequence). Trimming took 3 bases from V and 8 from J; bases not matched to a gene: 9. DNA of the CDR3: TGTGCCTGGAGGCGGGCGGGAGGAGGTCATGAGCAGTTCTTC. Residues: CAWRRAGGGHEQFF.

There are a few counts of this clone. The genes are TRBV21-1 and TRBJ1-2; the listed D gene, TRBD1, was not tested against the DNA. TRBV21-1 is noted as a pseudogene. This CDR3 contains 14 residues. DNA for the CDR3: TGTGCCAGCAGCAAAGACAGGGATCACTATGGCTACACCTTC. It specifies CASSKDRDHYGYTF.

V and J are TRBV6-1 and TRBJ2-7; TRBD2 agrees at 7 bases. J gave up 0 bases and V 8 bases, and 1 base lay outside the gene matches. The CDR3 contains 12 residues. Germline assignment: CDR1 MNHNS and CDR2 SASEGT. The CDR3 DNA sequence: TGTGCCAGCGGCGGGAGCTCCTACGAGCAGTACTTC. Translating it yields CASGGSSYEQYF.

In its sample, this clone was seen many times. The V gene is TRBV7-9, the J gene TRBJ1-4; D call uncertain. CDR1 is SEHNR, CDR2 FQNEAQ, per germline (reference sequence). CDR3 length equals 9 residues. V was cut by 11 bases and J by 7 bases, with 5 bases left in between. CDR3 sequence reads: CAVSEKLFF. The CDR3 DNA is TGTGCCGTGAGTGAAAAACTGTTTTTT. The whole variable domain, remainder taken from reference TRBV7-9 and TRBJ1-4, is DTGVSQNPRHKITKRGQNVTFRCDPISEHNRLYWYRQTLGQGPEFLTYFQNEAQLEKSRLLSDRFSAERPKGSFSTLEIQRTEQGDSAMYLCAVSEKLFFGSGTQLSVL.

The CDR3 here is CASSSLRTGGTEAFF. The CDR3 DNA follows: TGTGCCAGCAGCTCGCTTAGGACAGGTGGGACTGAAGCTTTCTTT. This sequence joins TRBV5-6 and TRBJ1-1; 7 bases match TRBD1. CDR1 is SGHDT and CDR2 is YYEEEE in the germline V gene. With 3 bases clipped from V and 5 bases from J, the junction kept 10 bases outside the gene matches. CDR3 size: 15 residues.

The sample holds a few counts of this clone. The chain joins TRBV18 to TRBJ1-1; D not certain. The CDR3 covers 15 residues. Germline lookup yields CDR1 KGHSH and CDR2 LQKENI. Trimming stripped 0 bases from V and 6 bases from J, with 14 bases between. The CDR3 protein is CASSPPRVEVPEAFF. CDR3 in DNA: TGTGCCAGCTCACCACCGAGGGTGGAGGTACCTGAAGCTTTCTTT.

The chain carries TRBV7-2 and TRBJ2-7; 9 bases map to TRBD2. Germline-derived CDR1 and CDR2 are SGHTA and FQGNSA. Trimming removed 5 bases from V and 0 bases from J; junction bases left unmatched: 8. The CDR3 sequence is 16 residues long. The DNA for the CDR3 is TGTGCCAGCAGCGATAGCGGGAGTTCTGGCTCCTACGAGCAGTACTTC. Its protein product is CASSDSGSSGSYEQYF.

The chain links TRBV27 to TRBJ2-3; the match to TRBD1 covers 9 bases. CDR1 and CDR2 from the germline V gene are MNHEY and SMNVEV (reference sequence). There are 14 residues in the CDR3. V was pared by 8 bases and J by 3 bases, with 6 bases of the junction left unmatched. CDR3 in amino acids: CASLPGQGTDTQYF. The CDR3 DNA sequence: TGTGCCAGCCTACCGGGACAGGGTACAGATACGCAGTATTTT.

This clone showed up just a few times. The rearrangement uses TRBV7-2 and TRBJ2-7, with 10 bases fitting TRBD1. There are 16 residues in the CDR3. Germline CDR1 SGHTA, CDR2 FQGNSA. The V and J ends lost 3 bases and 6 bases, in that order; junction bases with no gene match: 11. The CDR3 DNA follows: TGTGCCAGCAGCTTTCAAGGGACAGGGGCCTCTGGCGAGCAGTACTTC. This gives the protein CASSFQGTGASGEQYF.

This sequence joins TRBV9 and TRBJ2-5; 12 bases are a match to TRBD2. Germline trimming cut 4 bases from V and 5 bases from J; bases unmatched to any gene: 6. CDR1 SGDLS and CDR2 YYNGEE come from the germline V gene. The CDR3 sequence is 15 residues long. The CDR3 region has the DNA TGTGCCAGCAGCTCGACTAGCGGGAGAGGTGAGACCCAGTACTTC. Amino acid sequence: CASSSTSGRGETQYF.